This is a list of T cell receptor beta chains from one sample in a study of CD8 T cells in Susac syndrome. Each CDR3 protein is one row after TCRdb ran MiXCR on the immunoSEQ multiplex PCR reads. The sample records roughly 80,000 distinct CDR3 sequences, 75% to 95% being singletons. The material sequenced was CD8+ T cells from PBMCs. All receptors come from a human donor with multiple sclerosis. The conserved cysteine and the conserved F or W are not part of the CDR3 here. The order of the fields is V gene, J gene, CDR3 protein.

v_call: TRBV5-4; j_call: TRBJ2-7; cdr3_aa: ASSLLPNYEQY
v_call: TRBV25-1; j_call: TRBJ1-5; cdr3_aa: ASSELEGNQPQH
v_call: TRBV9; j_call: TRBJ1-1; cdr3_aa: ASSLMTPDREGTEAF
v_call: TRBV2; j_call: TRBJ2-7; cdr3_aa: ASSDPRDRDSYEQY
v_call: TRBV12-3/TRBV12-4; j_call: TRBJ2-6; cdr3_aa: ASSLQLSGANVLT
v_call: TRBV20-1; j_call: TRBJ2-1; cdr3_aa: SAEGLADYNEQF
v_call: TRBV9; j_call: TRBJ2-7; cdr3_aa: ASSVGDSSYEQY
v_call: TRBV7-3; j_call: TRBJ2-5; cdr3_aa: ASRSALHQETQY
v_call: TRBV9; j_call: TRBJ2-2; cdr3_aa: ASSVASTGELF
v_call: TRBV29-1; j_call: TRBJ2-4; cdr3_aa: SVEDRDRGAKNIQY
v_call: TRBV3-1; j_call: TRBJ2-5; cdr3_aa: ASSQVRDTGGRSQY
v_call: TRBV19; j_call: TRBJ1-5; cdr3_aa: ASTRGTGNQPQH
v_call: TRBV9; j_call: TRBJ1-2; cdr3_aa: ASSDTTYGYT
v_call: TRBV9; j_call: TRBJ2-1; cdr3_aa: ASSVSASSYNEQF
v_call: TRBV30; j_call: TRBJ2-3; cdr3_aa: AWSVATDTQY
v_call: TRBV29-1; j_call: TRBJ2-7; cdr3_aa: SVEVRREQY
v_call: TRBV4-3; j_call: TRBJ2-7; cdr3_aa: ASSQGGQGAYLGDEQY
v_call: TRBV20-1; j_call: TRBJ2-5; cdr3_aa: SAWRGGQGKLDQY
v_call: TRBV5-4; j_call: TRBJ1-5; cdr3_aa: ASRLGMRGQAFSGDQPQH
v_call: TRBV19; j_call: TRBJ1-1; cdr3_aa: ASSLDRALYTEAF
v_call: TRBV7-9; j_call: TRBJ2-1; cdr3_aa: ASSRGGNEQF
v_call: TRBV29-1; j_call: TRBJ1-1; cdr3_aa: SVDDRGTEAF
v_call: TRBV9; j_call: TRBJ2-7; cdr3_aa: ASSVDGSGPSYEQY
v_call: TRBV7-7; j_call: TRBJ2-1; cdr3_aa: ASSPPSSNEQF
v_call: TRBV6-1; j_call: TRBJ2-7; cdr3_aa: ASSLPRDRSYEQY
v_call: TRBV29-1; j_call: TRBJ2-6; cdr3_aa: SVQGDGANVLT
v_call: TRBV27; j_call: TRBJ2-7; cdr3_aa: ASSFGGRAFEQY
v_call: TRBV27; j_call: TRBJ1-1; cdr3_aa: ASGNRGMNTEAF
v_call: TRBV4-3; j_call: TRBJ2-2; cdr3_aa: ASSQEATTTGELF
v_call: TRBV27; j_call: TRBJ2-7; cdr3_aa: ASGTKVYEQY
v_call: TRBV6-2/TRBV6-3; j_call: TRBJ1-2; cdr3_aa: ASSYSGRQSSNYGYT
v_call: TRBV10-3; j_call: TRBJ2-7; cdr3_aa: AISVDGSGSPYEQY
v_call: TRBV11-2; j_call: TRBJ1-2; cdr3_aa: ASSGTHGYT
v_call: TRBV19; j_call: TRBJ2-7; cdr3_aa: ASSPTVEVGDEQY
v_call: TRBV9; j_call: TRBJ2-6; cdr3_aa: ASSWRDSGANVLT
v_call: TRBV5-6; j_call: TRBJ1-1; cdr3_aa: ASSLVTDEAF
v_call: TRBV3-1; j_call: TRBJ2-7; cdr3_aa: ASSQGNHEQY
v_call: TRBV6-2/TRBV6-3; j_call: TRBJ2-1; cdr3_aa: ASSPQTSYNEQF
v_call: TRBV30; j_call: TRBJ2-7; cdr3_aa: AWSVSTGSYEQY
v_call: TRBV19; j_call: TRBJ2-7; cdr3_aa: ASSIGLARYYEQY
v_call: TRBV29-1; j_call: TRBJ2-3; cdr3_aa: SGAGGSTDTQY
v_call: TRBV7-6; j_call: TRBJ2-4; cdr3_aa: ASSPPGGRDIQY
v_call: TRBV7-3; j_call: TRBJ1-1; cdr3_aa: ASSFGSNTEAF
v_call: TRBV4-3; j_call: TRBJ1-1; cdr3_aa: ASSQGIGGTEAF
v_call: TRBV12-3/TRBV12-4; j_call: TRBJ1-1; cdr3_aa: ASSFFGRLGGAF
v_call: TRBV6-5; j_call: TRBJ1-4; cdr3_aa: ASSYYPGRGEKLF
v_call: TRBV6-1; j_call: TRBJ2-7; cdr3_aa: ASSESQGRDYEQY
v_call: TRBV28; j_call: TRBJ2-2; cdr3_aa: ASLGLDRPNTGELF
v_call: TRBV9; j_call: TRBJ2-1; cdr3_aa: ASSVGGQDNEQF
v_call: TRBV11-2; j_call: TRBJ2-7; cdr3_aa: ASSSSLASYEQY
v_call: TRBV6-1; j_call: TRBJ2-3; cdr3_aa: ASTSYLGLAGVQYTQY